This T cell receptor beta chain was retrieved from a study of blood T cell repertoires in COVID-19. Study context: In each case, the material was cDNA or gDNA derived from T cells, B-cell-depleted T cells, or PBMCs.

The length of the CDR3 is 15 residues. V shed 9 bases and J shed 6 bases, with 19 bases lying between them. Looked up from germline, CDR1 is KGHDR and CDR2 is SFDVKD. As processed by the authors: From reference gene primer amplification, estimates of nucleated cell counts were derived. Data came from immunoSEQ multiplex PCR; TCRdb stores just in-frame clones and leaves some out. V, J and clone size reflect that table, while D and trimming were determined from the DNA. The sample includes around 200,000 clones, approximately 85% seen only once; the top ten take 4.5% to 5%. The V and J genes are TRBV24-1 and TRBJ2-2; D possibly corresponds to TRBD2 (7 bases). Sequencing was done on a sample of peripheral blood. This receptor was obtained from an elderly woman with acute or convalescent COVID-19. The CDR3 nucleotides are TGTGCCACCTCTCGAGGGGGAGGGCCCTCCGGGGAGCTGTTTTTT. Encoded protein: CATSRGGGPSGELFF.